Sequencing of this T cell receptor beta chain was carried out in a study of T-cell memory formation after mild COVID-19. This clonotype was counted many times. Germline V CDR1 and CDR2: LGHNA, YNFKEQ. This CDR3 region has 15 residues. After removal of 5 bases from V and 2 bases from J, the junction contained 5 bases not matched to a gene. Each CDR3 protein is one row after TCRdb ran MiXCR on the 5' RACE reads. The table records almost 550,000 distinct CDR3 sequences, around 21% of them present only once. The receptor was derived from an adult woman who had mild COVID-19 (a few samples of this study predate the infection). Cell type and time point are not known. The sequencing sample was made of PBMCs or a T cell subset sorted from them (not recorded which). The chain combines TRBV4-2 with TRBJ2-7, with 11 bases that match TRBD2. CDR3: CASSTRLAGPYEQYF. The CDR3 nucleotides are TGTGCCAGCAGCACCCGACTAGCGGGACCCTACGAGCAGTACTTC.